This T cell receptor beta chain is drawn from a study of Graves' ophthalmopathy and Graves' hyperthyroidism. This clonotype was recorded only once. This CDR3 comprises 16 residues. The germline V gene encodes CDR1 SQVTM and CDR2 ANQGSEA. Unmatched junction bases numbered 13, after V lost 8 bases and J lost 0 bases. The TCR beta CDR3 regions underwent amplification from RNA transcripts. Scientists carried out first-round RT-PCR using HTBI primers and then a second-round multiplex PCR. TCRdb reprocessed the multiplex PCR reads with MiXCR, giving one entry per CDR3 protein. The sample includes hundreds of thousands of distinct CDR3 sequences, approximately 39% seen only once; the top ten take about 3.3%.

Specimen: peripheral blood. This sequence originates from an adult man with Graves' ophthalmopathy. V usage is TRBV29-1 and J usage is TRBJ1-2; 9 bases fit TRBD1. The CDR3 loop reads CSQYRRGQGANYGYTF. CDR3 DNA sequence: TGCAGCCAATATCGAAGGGGACAGGGAGCTAACTATGGCTACACCTTC.